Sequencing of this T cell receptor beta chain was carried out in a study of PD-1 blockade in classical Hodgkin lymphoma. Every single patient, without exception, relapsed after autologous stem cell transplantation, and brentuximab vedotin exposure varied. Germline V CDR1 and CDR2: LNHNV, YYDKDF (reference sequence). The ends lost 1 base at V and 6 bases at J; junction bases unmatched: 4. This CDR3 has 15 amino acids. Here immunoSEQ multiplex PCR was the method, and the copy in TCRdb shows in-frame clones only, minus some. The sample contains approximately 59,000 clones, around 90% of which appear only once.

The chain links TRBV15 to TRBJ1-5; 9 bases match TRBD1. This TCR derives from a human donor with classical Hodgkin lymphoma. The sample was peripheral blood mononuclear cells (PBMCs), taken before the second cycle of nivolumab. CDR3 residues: CATSRGDRVIQPQHF. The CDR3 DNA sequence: TGTGCCACCAGCAGAGGGGACAGGGTGATTCAGCCCCAGCATTTT.